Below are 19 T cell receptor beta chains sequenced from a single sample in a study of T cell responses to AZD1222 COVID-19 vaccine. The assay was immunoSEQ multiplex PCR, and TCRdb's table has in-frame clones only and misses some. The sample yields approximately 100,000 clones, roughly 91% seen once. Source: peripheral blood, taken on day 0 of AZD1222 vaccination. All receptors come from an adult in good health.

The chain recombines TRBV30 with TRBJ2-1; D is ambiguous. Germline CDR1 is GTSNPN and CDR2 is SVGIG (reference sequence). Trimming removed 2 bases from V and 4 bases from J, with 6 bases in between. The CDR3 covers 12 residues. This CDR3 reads CAWSSVYNEQFF. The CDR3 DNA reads TGTGCCTGGAGTTCAGTATACAATGAGCAGTTCTTC.

The CDR3 nucleotides are TGTGCCAGCTCACCACTCGCGAACACCGGGGAGCTGTTTTTT. Translated: CASSPLANTGELFF. The chain carries TRBV18 and TRBJ2-2; the D is unclear. Germline values: CDR1 KGHSH, CDR2 LQKENI. The CDR3 contains 14 residues. The ends were cut back, 1 base at V and 0 bases at J, with 3 bases in the middle.

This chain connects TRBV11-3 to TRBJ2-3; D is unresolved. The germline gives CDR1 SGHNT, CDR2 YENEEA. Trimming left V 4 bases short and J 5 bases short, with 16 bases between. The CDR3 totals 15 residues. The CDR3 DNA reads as TGTGCCAGCAGCTCCAAGTCCTGGGGTAGAGATACGCAGTATTTT. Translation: CASSSKSWGRDTQYF. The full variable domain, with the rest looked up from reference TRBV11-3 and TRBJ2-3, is EAGVVQSPRYKIIEKKQPVAFWCNPISGHNTLYWYLQNLGQGPELLIRYENEEAVDDSQLPKDRFSAERLKGVDSTLKIQPAELGDSAVYLCASSSKSWGRDTQYFGPGTRLTVL.

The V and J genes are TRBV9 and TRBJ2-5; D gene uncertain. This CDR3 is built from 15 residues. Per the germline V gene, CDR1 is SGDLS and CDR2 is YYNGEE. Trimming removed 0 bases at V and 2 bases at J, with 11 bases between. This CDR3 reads CASSVGPVRQETQYF. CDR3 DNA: TGTGCCAGCAGCGTAGGGCCGGTGAGGCAAGAGACCCAGTACTTC. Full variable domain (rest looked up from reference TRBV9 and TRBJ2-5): DSGVTQTPKHLITATGQRVTLRCSPRSGDLSVYWYQQSLDQGLQFLIQYYNGEERAKGNILERFSAQQFPDLHSELNLSSLELGDSALYFCASSVGPVRQETQYFGPGTRLLVL.

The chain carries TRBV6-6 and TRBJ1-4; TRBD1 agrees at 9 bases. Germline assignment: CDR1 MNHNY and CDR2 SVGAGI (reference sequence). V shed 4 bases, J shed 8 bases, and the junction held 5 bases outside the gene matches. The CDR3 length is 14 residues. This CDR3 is CASSWTGVGEKLFF. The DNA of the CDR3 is TGTGCCAGCAGTTGGACAGGGGTGGGAGAAAAACTGTTTTTT.

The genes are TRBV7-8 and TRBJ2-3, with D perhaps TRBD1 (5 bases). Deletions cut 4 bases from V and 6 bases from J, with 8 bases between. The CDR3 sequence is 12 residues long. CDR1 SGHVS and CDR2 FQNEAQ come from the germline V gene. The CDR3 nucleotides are TGTGCCAGCAGCTGGGGCTCTGATACGCAGTATTTT. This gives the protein CASSWGSDTQYF.

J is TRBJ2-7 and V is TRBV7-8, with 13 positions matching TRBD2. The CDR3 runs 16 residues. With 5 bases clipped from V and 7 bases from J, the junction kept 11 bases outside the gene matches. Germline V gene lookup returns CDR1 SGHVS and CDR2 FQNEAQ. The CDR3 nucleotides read TGTGCCAGCAGCGAATCGGGGACTAGCGGGGTTGGGGAGCAGTACTTC. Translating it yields CASSESGTSGVGEQYF.

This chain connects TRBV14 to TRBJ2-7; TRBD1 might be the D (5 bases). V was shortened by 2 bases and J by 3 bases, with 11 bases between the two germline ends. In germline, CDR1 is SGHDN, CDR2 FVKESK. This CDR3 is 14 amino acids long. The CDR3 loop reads CASSQSRQSYEQYF. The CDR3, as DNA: TGTGCCAGCAGCCAATCACGACAGAGCTACGAGCAGTACTTC. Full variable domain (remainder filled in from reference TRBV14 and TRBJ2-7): EAGVTQFPSHSVIEKGQTVTLRCDPISGHDNLYWYRRVMGKEIKFLLHFVKESKQDESGMPNNRFLAERTGGTYSTLKVQPAELEDSGVYFCASSQSRQSYEQYFGPGTRLTVT.

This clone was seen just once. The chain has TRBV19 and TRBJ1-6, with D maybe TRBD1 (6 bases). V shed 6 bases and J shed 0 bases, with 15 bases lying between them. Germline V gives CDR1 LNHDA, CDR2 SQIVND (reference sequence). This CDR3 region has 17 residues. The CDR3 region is CASRRTEESSYNSPLHF. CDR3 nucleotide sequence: TGTGCCAGTAGGAGGACAGAGGAGAGCTCCTATAATTCACCCCTCCACTTT.

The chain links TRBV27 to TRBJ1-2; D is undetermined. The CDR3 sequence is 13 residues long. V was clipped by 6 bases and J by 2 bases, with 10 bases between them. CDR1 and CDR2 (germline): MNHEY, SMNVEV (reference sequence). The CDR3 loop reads CASSRTLNYGYTF. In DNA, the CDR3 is TGTGCCAGCAGCAGGACTCTCAACTATGGCTACACCTTC.

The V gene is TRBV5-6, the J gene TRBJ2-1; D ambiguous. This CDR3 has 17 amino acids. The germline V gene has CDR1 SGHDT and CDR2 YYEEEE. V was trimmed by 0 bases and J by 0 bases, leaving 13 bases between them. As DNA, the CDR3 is TGTGCCAGCAGCTTGGTATTTGGTCCGAGCTCCTACAATGAGCAGTTCTTC. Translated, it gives CASSLVFGPSSYNEQFF.

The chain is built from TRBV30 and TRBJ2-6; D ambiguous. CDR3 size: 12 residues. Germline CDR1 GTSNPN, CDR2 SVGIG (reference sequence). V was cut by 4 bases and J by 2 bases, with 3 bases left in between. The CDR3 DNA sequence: TGTGCCTGGAAGGCTGGGGCCAACGTCCTGACTTTC. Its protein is CAWKAGANVLTF. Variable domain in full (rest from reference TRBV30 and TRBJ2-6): SQTIHQWPATLVQPVGSPLSLECTVEGTSNPNLYWYRQAAGRGLQLLFYSVGIGQISSEVPQNLSASRPQDRQFILSSKKLLLSDSGFYLCAWKAGANVLTFGAGSRLTVL.

The CDR3: CASSYVGSTEAFF. The CDR3 DNA reads TGTGCCAGCAGTTACGTTGGGAGCACTGAAGCTTTCTTT. The chain employs TRBV6-5 and TRBJ1-1; D uncertain. CDR1 is MNHEY and CDR2 is SVGAGI in the germline V gene. Between the trimmed V and J ends, which lost 2 bases and 4 bases, there was a span of 8 bases. The CDR3 extends over 13 amino acids.

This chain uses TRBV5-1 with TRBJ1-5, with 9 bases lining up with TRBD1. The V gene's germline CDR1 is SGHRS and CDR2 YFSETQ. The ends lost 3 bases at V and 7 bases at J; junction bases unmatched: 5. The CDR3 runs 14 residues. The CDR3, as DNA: TGCGCCAGCAGCTCGTATGGACAGGGGCAGCCCCAGCATTTT. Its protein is CASSSYGQGQPQHF.

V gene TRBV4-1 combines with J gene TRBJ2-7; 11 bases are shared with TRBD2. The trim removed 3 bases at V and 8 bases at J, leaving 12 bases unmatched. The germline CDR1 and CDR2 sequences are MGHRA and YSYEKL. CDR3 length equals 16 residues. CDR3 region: CASSQSSGTSGRKQYF. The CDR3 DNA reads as TGCGCCAGCAGCCAGAGTTCCGGGACTAGCGGACGAAAGCAGTACTTC.

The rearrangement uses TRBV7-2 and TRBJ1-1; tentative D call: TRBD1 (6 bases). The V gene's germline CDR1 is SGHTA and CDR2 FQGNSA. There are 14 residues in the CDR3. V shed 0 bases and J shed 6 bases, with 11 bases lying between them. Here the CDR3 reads CASSLANRAAEAFF. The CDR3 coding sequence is TGTGCCAGCAGCTTAGCGAACAGGGCGGCTGAAGCTTTCTTT.

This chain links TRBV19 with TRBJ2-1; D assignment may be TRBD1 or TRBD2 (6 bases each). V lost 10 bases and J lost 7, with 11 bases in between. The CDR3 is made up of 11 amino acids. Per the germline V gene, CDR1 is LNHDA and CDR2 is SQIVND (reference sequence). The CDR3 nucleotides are TGTGCCACCGAAGGGGGGAATGAGCAGTTCTTC. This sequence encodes CATEGGNEQFF.

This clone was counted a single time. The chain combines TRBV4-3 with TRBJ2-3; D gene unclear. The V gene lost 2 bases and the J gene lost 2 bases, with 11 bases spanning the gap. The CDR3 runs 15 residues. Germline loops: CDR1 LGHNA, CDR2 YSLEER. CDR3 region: CASSQTLDNTDTQYF. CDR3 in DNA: TGCGCCAGCAGCCAAACTCTAGATAACACAGATACGCAGTATTTT.

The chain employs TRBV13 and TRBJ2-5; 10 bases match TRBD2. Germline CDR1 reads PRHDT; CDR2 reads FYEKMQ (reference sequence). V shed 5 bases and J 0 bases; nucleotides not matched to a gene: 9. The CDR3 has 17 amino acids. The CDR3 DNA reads TGTGCCAGCAGCGGACGACTAGCGGGCTTCAACCAAGAGACCCAGTACTTC. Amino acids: CASSGRLAGFNQETQYF. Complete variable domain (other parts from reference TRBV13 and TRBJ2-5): AAGVIQSPRHLIKEKRETATLKCYPIPRHDTVYWYQQGPGQDPQFLISFYEKMQSDKGSIPDRFSAQQFSDYHSELNMSSLELGDSALYFCASSGRLAGFNQETQYFGPGTRLLVL.